This T cell receptor beta chain was captured by sequencing in a study of T cells in Graves' hyperthyroidism and ophthalmopathy. RNA transcripts yielded amplified TCR beta CDR3 regions. Primed by the HTBI set, a first-round RT-PCR was run on the TCR CDR3. TCRdb processed the multiplex PCR reads anew with MiXCR; each CDR3 protein has one entry. This sample has nearly 750,000 distinct CDR3 sequences, with under 45% found just once. A lack of ophthalmopathy progression within 18 months defined stable Graves' hyperthyroidism. Hyperthyroidism, newly diagnosed and lasting under 2 months, affected patients aged 18 to 65. As concerns this clonotype: Its specificity is unknown.

Study results and caveats: Separation of ophthalmopathy from stable hyperthyroidism was achieved by a 13 V-J model. Blood shared most expanded thyroid clonotypes above 0.001.

V shed 6 bases and J shed 4 bases, with 13 bases lying between them. The CDR3 consists of 14 residues. Per the germline V gene, CDR1 is ENHRY and CDR2 is SYGVKD. The rearrangement joins TRBV10-3 to TRBJ2-1, with D perhaps matching TRBD1 (6 bases). This sequence was found in a woman aged 40 to 50 with Graves' hyperthyroidism. Sequenced material: blood. CDR3 sequence reads: CAIRGTTEYNEQFF. For the CDR3, the DNA is TGTGCCATCAGAGGGACAACCGAATACAATGAGCAGTTCTTC.